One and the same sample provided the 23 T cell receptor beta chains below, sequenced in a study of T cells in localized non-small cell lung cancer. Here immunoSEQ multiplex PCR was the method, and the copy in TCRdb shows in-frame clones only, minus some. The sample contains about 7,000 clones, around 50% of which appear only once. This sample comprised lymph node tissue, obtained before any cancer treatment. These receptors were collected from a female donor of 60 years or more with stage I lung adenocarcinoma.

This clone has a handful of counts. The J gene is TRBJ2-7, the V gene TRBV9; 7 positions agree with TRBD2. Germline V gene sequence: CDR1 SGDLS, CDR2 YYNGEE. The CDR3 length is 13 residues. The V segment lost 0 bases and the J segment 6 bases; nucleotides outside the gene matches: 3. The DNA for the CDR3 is TGTGCCAGCAGCGTAGAAGGGAGGGGCGAGCAGTACTTC. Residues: CASSVEGRGEQYF.

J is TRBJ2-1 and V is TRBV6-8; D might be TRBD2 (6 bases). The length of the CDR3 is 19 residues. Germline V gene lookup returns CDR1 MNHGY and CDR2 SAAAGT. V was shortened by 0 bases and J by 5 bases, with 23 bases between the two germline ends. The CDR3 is CASSYSIRPLARNNNEQFF. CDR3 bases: TGTGCCAGCAGTTACTCGATTCGCCCACTAGCCCGGAATAACAATGAGCAGTTCTTC.

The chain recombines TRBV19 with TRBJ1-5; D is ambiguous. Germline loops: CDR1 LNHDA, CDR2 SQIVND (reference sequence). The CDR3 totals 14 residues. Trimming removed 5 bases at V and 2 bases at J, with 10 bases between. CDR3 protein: CASSERRGNQPQHF. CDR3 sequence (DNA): TGTGCCAGTAGTGAGAGACGGGGCAATCAGCCCCAGCATTTT.

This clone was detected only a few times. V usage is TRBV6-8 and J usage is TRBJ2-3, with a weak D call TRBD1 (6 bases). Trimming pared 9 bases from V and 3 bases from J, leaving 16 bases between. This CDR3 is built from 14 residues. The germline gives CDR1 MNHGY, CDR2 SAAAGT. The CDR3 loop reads CASRTAEATDTQYF. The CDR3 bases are TGTGCCAGTAGGACAGCCGAGGCGACAGATACGCAGTATTTT.

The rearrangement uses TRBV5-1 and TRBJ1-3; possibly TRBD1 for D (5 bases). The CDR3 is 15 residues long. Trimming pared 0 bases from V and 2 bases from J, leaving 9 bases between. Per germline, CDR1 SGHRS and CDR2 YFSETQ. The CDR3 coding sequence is TGCGCCAGCAGCTTGGCCGGGGGGACTGGAAACACCATATATTTT. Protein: CASSLAGGTGNTIYF.

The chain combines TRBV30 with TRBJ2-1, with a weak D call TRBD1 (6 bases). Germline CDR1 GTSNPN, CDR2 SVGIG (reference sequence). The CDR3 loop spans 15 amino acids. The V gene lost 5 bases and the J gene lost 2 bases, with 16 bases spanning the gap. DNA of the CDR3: TGTGCCTGGCGCCCGCCCAGGGGTCCCTACAATGAGCAGTTCTTC. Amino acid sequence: CAWRPPRGPYNEQFF.

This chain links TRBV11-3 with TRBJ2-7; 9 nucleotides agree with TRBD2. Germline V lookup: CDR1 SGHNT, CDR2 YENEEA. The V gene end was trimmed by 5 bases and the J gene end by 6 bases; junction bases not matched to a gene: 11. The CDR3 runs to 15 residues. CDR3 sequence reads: CASSRGLATEGEQYF. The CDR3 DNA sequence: TGTGCCAGCAGCCGGGGACTAGCAACGGAGGGCGAGCAGTACTTC.

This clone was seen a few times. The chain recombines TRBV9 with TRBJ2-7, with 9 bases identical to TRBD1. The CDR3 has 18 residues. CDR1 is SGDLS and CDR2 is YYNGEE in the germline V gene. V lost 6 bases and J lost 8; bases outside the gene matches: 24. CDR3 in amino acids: CASTSGQGTPYLPWKQYF. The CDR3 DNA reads TGTGCCAGCACCTCAGGACAGGGGACACCCTATTTGCCTTGGAAGCAGTACTTC.

The CDR3 protein is CASNTGTGNNQPQHF. The CDR3 nucleotides are TGTGCCAGTAATACCGGGACAGGGAATAATCAGCCCCAGCATTTT. J is TRBJ1-5 and V is TRBV19, with 9 nucleotides matching TRBD1. V shed 7 bases, J shed 4 bases, and the junction held 8 bases outside the gene matches. The CDR3 length is 15 residues. Germline V CDR1 and CDR2: LNHDA, SQIVND (reference sequence).

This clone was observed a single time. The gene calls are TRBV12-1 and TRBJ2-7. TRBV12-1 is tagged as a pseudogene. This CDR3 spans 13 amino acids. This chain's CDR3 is CASSFDHPYEQYF. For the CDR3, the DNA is TGTGCCAGCAGCTTCGACCATCCCTACGAGCAGTACTTC.

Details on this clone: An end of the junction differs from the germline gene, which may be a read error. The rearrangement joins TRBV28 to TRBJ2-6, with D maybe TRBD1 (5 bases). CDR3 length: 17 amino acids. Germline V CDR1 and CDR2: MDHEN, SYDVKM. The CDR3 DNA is TGTGCCAGCAGTTCCGCCATTATCCTCTCTGGGGCCAACGTCCTGACTTTT. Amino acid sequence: CASSSAIILSGANVLTF.

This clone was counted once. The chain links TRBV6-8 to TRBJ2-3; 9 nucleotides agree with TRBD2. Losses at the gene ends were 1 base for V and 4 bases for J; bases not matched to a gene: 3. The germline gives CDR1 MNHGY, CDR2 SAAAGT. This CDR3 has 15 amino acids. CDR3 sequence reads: CASSYLGGGADTQYF. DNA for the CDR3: TGTGCCAGCAGTTACTTGGGCGGGGGGGCAGATACGCAGTATTTT.

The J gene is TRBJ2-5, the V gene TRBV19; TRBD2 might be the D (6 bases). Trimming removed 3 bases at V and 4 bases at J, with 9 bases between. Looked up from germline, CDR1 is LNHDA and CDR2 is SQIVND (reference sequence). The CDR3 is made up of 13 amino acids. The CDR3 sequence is CASSMPGVETQYF. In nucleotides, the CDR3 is TGTGCCAGTAGTATGCCGGGGGTAGAGACCCAGTACTTC.

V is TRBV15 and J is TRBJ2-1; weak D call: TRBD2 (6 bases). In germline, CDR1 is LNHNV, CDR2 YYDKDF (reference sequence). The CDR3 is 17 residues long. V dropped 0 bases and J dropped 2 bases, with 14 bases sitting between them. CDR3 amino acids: CATSRDTRPGAYNEQFF. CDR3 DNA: TGTGCCACCAGCAGAGATACCCGTCCGGGGGCCTACAATGAGCAGTTCTTC.

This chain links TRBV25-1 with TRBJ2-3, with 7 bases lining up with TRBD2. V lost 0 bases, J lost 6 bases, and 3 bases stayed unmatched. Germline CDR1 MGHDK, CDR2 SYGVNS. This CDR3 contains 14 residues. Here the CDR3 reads CASSEYGGGDTQYF. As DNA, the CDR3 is TGTGCCAGCAGTGAATACGGGGGAGGGGATACGCAGTATTTT.

The CDR3 DNA reads as TGTGCCAGTAGTGAACAGGATACGAGCACCGGGGAGCTGTTTTTT. Encoded protein: CASSEQDTSTGELFF. This chain links TRBV19 with TRBJ2-2, with D perhaps matching TRBD1 (5 bases). Germline V gene lookup returns CDR1 LNHDA and CDR2 SQIVND (reference sequence). This CDR3 comprises 15 residues. Trimming removed 5 bases from V and 4 bases from J, with 14 bases in between.

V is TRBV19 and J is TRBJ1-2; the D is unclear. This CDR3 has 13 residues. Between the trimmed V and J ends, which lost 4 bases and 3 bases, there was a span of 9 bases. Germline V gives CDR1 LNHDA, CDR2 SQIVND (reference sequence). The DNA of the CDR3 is TGTGCCAGTAGTAAAAAAAACCACTATGGCTACACCTTC. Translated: CASSKKNHYGYTF.

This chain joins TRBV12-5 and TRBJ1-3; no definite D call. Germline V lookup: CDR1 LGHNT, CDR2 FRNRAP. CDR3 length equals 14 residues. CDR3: CASNPPLSGNTIYF. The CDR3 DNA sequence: TGTGCCAGCAATCCCCCACTTTCTGGAAACACCATATATTTT. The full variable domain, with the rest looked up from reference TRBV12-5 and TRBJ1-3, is DARVTQTPRHKVTEMGQEVTMRCQPILGHNTVFWYRQTMMQGLELLAYFRNRAPLDDSGMPKDRFSAEMPDATLATLKIQPSEPRDSAVYFCASNPPLSGNTIYFGEGSWLTVV.

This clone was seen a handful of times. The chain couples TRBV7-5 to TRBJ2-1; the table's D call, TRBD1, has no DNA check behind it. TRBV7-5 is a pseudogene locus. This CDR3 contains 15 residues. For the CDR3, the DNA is TGTGCCAGCAGCGAAGGACAGGGGGCCTACAATGAGCAGTTCTTC. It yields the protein CASSEGQGAYNEQFF.

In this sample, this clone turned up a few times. CDR3 nucleotides: TGTGCCAGCAGTCAAACTCGTGGCAGGGAAGCTTTCTTT. It translates to CASSQTRGREAFF. The V and J genes are TRBV14 and TRBJ1-1; no clear D gene. The CDR3 loop spans 13 amino acids. Germline CDR1 SGHDN, CDR2 FVKESK. The V end lost 6 bases, the J end lost 8 bases, and 16 bases lay between the germline ends.

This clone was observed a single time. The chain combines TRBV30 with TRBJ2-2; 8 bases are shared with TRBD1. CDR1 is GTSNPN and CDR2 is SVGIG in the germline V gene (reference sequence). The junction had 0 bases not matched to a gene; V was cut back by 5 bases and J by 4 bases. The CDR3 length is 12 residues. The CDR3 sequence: CAWGQGTGELFF. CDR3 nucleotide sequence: TGTGCCTGGGGACAGGGCACCGGGGAGCTGTTTTTT.

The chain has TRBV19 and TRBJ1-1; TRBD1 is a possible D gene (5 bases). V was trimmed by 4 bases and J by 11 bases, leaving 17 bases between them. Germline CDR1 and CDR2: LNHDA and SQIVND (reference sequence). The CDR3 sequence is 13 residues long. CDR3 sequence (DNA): TGTGCCAGTAGTAGGGAAGGGCCCGCAGGGGCTTTCTTT. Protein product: CASSREGPAGAFF.

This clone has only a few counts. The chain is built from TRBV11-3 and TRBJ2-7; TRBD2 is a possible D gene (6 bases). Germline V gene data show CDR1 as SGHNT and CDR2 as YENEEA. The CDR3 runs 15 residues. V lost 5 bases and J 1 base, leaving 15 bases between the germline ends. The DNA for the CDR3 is TGTGCCAGCAGCGCGGAGGGCCCGGGGTCCTACGAGCAGTACTTC. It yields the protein CASSAEGPGSYEQYF. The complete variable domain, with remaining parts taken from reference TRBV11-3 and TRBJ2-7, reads EAGVVQSPRYKIIEKKQPVAFWCNPISGHNTLYWYLQNLGQGPELLIRYENEEAVDDSQLPKDRFSAERLKGVDSTLKIQPAELGDSAVYLCASSAEGPGSYEQYFGPGTRLTVT.